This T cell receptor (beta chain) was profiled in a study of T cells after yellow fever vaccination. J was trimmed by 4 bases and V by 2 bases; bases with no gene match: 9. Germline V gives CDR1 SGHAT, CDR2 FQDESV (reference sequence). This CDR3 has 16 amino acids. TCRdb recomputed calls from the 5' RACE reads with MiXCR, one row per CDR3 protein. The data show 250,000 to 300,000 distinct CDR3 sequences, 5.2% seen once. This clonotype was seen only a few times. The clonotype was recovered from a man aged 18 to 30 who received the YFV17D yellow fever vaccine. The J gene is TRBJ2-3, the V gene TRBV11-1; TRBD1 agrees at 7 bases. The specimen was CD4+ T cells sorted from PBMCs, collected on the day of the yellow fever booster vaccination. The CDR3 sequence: CASSLSGQPISDTQYF. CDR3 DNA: TGTGCCAGCAGCTTATCGGGACAGCCCATCTCAGATACGCAGTATTTT.